The 10 T cell receptor beta chains presented below share a single source sample, sequenced in a study of metastatic and nonmetastatic thyroid tumors. Patients were all untreated before their thyroid surgery. TCRdb re-called the PCR reads via MiXCR. The sample includes under 55,000 clones, roughly a sixth seen only once; the top ten take just under 3%. The sequenced sample consisted of blood. Receptors originate from a female donor with papillary thyroid cancer or a benign thyroid nodule (not recorded which). Some clones in this sample may be carry-over from other donors' samples.

This clone was detected many times. V usage is TRBV7-8 and J usage is TRBJ1-3; D is uncertain. Germline V gene lookup returns CDR1 SGHVS and CDR2 FQNEAQ. V lost 3 bases, J lost 0 bases, and 0 bases lay in between. The CDR3 totals 12 residues. The CDR3 spells CASSFSGNTIYF. CDR3 DNA: TGTGCCAGCAGCTTCTCTGGAAACACCATATATTTT.

This clone has ten or more counts. The rearrangement joins TRBV11-1 to TRBJ2-2, with D perhaps TRBD1 or TRBD2 (5 bases each). This CDR3 spans 15 amino acids. Trimming shortened V by 5 bases and J by 5 bases, and 15 bases separated the two germline ends. In germline, CDR1 is SGHAT, CDR2 FQDESV (reference sequence). The CDR3 nucleotides read TGTGCCAGCAGCCCGAGGGACCGGAGGACCGGGGAGCTGTTTTTT. Amino acid sequence: CASSPRDRRTGELFF.

This clone was detected many times. The chain has TRBV28 and TRBJ1-1; TRBD1 matches at 8 bases. V trimming: 6 bases; J trimming: 5 bases; junction bases outside the gene matches: 11. This CDR3 is 15 amino acids long. Germline V gives CDR1 MDHEN, CDR2 SYDVKM. The CDR3 loop reads CASSPLDREITEAFF. As DNA, the CDR3 is TGTGCCAGCAGCCCATTGGACAGGGAGATTACTGAAGCTTTCTTT.

Ten or more counts support this clone. CDR3 sequence reads: CASSIGGIWNEQYF. For the CDR3, the DNA is TGTGCCAGTAGTATTGGCGGGATATGGAACGAGCAGTACTTC. The chain is built from TRBV19 and TRBJ2-7; D may be TRBD2 (6 bases). Germline V gene data show CDR1 as LNHDA and CDR2 as SQIVND (reference sequence). V was trimmed by 3 bases and J by 5 bases, leaving 14 bases between them. This CDR3 has 14 residues. Full variable domain (outside the CDR3, taken from reference TRBV19 and TRBJ2-7): DGGITQSPKYLFRKEGQNVTLSCEQNLNHDAMYWYRQDPGQGLRLIYYSQIVNDFQKGDIAEGYSVSREKKESFPLTVTSAQKNPTAFYLCASSIGGIWNEQYFGPGTRLTVT.

Concerning this clone itself: One end of the junction fails to match germline, which may point to a read error. J is TRBJ1-5 and V is TRBV19; D is ambiguous. This CDR3 is 16 amino acids long. The V gene's germline CDR1 is LNHDA and CDR2 SQIVND (reference sequence). The CDR3 here is CVSINLATRVRQPQHF. The CDR3 coding sequence is TGTGTCAGTATTAACCTCGCGACGAGGGTCAGGCAGCCCCAGCATTTT.

This clone was found many times. The chain is built from TRBV24-1 and TRBJ1-5; D may be TRBD1 (6 bases). With 4 bases removed from V and 9 bases from J, the gap between germline ends came to 12 bases. CDR1 and CDR2 (germline): KGHDR, SFDVKD. This CDR3 has 13 amino acids. The CDR3 nucleotides are TGTGCCACCAGTGACCGGACAGTGACGCCCCAGCATTTT. Translation: CATSDRTVTPQHF.

There are many counts of this clone. V usage is TRBV18 and J usage is TRBJ2-1; TRBD1 is a possible D gene (6 bases). This CDR3 is built from 13 residues. The V and J ends lost 2 bases and 5 bases respectively, with 7 bases between them. CDR1 and CDR2 (germline): KGHSH, LQKENI. The CDR3 region has the DNA TGTGCCAGCTCACCAAGACAGGACAATGAGCAGTTCTTC. This translates into CASSPRQDNEQFF. Together with reference TRBV18 and TRBJ2-1, the CDR3 gives the full variable domain: NAGVMQNPRHLVRRRGQEARLRCSPMKGHSHVYWYRQLPEEGLKFMVYLQKENIIDESGMPKERFSAEFPKEGPSILRIQQVVRGDSAAYFCASSPRQDNEQFFGPGTRLTVL.

This clone occurred many times. This sequence joins TRBV9 and TRBJ2-7, with D hard to call. The V end lost 0 bases, the J end lost 2 bases, and 12 bases lay between the germline ends. The CDR3 is made up of 15 amino acids. Germline values: CDR1 SGDLS, CDR2 YYNGEE. Here the CDR3 DNA reads TGTGCCAGCAGCGTAGATTTGGGGTTGACCTACGAGCAGTACTTC. Protein product: CASSVDLGLTYEQYF. The full variable domain, its missing parts supplied by reference TRBV9 and TRBJ2-7, is DSGVTQTPKHLITATGQRVTLRCSPRSGDLSVYWYQQSLDQGLQFLIQYYNGEERAKGNILERFSAQQFPDLHSELNLSSLELGDSALYFCASSVDLGLTYEQYFGPGTRLTVT.

This clone was recorded at least ten times. The chain combines TRBV12-3 or TRBV12-4 with TRBJ2-3; 10 nucleotides align to TRBD2. The CDR3 covers 14 residues. Germline trimming cut 8 bases from V and 6 bases from J; bases unmatched to any gene: 8. Here the CDR3 DNA reads TGTGCCAGCGAGTCTAGCGGGGGCGGGGATACGCAGTATTTT. Its protein product is CASESSGGGDTQYF.

This clone was observed many times. The chain carries TRBV5-6 and TRBJ1-5; D remains unclear. CDR3 length equals 15 residues. Trimming pared 1 base from V and 0 bases from J, leaving 8 bases between. Per germline, CDR1 SGHDT and CDR2 YYEEEE. CDR3 coding DNA: TGTGCCAGCAGCTTGCGACTTAATAGCAATCAGCCCCAGCATTTT. It encodes CASSLRLNSNQPQHF.